These T cell receptor beta chains were read from a single sample in a study of T cell repertoires in cytomegalovirus infection. One entry per CDR3 protein, called by TCRdb with MiXCR from the reads. This table holds 230,000 or so distinct CDR3 sequences, approximately 40% found once. Their cognate antigens are unknown. The specimen was CD8+ T cells from cultured PBMCs, collected from culture after CMV antigen stimulation. Every receptor here comes from a human donor in good health (CMV status not recorded). Some clones in this sample may be carry-over from other donors' samples. Each CDR3 is given with its conserved first and last residue. D genes are given only for firm matches. Not every row has a clone size; where given, it reads once, few, many or a size class.

j_gene	v_gene	d_gene	abundance	CDR3aa	CDR3nt
TRBJ1-1	TRBV20-1	-	-	CSARQGVNTEAFF	TGCAGTGCTAGACAGGGCGTGAACACTGAAGCTTTCTTT
TRBJ1-2	TRBV7-8	-	many	CASSFNQGPNYGYTF	TGTGCCAGCAGCTTTAATCAGGGACCTAACTATGGCTACACCTTC
TRBJ2-7	TRBV9	-	-	CASSVGGLPSYEQYF	TGTGCCAGCAGCGTAGGAGGGTTACCCTCCTACGAGCAGTACTTC
TRBJ2-1	TRBV7-6	-	few	CASSLRKKTGSAYNEQFF	TGTGCCAGCAGCTTACGCAAGAAAACAGGGAGCGCCTACAATGAGCAGTTCTTC
TRBJ2-4	TRBV7-3	-	-	CASTTEGGALAKNIQYF	TGTGCCAGCACCACCGAGGGGGGAGCCCTTGCCAAAAACATTCAGTACTTC
TRBJ1-1	TRBV7-9	TRBD1	-	CASSLPKRGGLGTEAFF	TGTGCCAGCAGCTTGCCAAAACGAGGGGGCCTTGGTACTGAAGCTTTCTTT
TRBJ2-7	TRBV27	TRBD2	-	CASSLSTSGVYEQYF	TGTGCCAGCAGTTTATCGACGAGCGGGGTTTACGAGCAGTACTTC
TRBJ2-1	TRBV12-3/TRBV12-4	-	-	CASSPYGGYNEQFF	TGTGCCAGCAGTCCGTACGGGGGATACAATGAGCAGTTCTTC
TRBJ2-2	TRBV7-9	-	few	CASSLVDSPGELFF	TGTGCCAGCAGCTTAGTGGACAGTCCCGGGGAGCTGTTTTTT
TRBJ2-3	TRBV2	-	-	CASSEFRRKRTDTQYF	TGTGCCAGCAGTGAGTTCCGCCGAAAGAGGACAGATACGCAGTATTTT
TRBJ2-1	TRBV7-2	TRBD1	few	CASSPWTGEQFF	TGTGCCAGCAGCCCATGGACAGGCGAGCAGTTCTTC
TRBJ1-2	TRBV2	-	-	CASKGGEYGYTF	TGTGCCAGCAAGGGGGGGGAGTATGGCTACACCTTC